This note documents a single TCR beta chain sequence. What it binds is not known. Researchers divided each subset's genomic DNA evenly across several immunoSEQ plates. Replicate PCRs from sorted subsets contained 200 ng DNA, which is 30,000 to 35,000 T cell genomes. Assay: immunoSEQ multiplex PCR; the TCRdb copy retains only in-frame clones and omits some. Seen here are around 600,000 clones, roughly 95% observed once, and the top ten hold 0.11%. Naive CD8 cells, CD45RO-negative and positively selected for CCR7, excluded terminally differentiated effector memory CD45RA+ cells. This record belongs to a study of shared clonotypes between healthy human individuals. The study, taken as a whole, reports: Despite large depth, rarefaction showed incomplete sorted-subset sequencing. When naive CD4 clonotypes were compared across a few donors, approximately 5% were shared.

CDR3 size: 14 residues. CDR1 and CDR2 (germline): MNHEY, SMNVEV (reference sequence). Trimming removed 6 bases at V and 1 base at J, with 13 bases between. The TCR comes from a woman aged 30 to 39 in good health. The chain has TRBV27 and TRBJ2-7; D perhaps matches TRBD2 (5 bases). The sequenced material came from naive CD8+ T cells sorted from blood. The CDR3 region has the DNA TGTGCCAGCAGCCCTGCGGACTCATCCTACGAGCAGTACTTC. Protein product: CASSPADSSYEQYF.